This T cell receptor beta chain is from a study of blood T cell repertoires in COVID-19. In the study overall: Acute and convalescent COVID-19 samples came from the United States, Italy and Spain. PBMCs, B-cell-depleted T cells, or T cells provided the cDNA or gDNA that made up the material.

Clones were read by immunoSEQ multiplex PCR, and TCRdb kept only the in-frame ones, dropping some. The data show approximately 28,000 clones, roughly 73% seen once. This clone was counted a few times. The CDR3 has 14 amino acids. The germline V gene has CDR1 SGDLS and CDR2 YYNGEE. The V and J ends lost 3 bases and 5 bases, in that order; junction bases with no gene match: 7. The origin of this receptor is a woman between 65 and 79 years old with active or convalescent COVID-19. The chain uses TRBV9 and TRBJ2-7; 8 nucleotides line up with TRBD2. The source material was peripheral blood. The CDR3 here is CASSAAAGVNEQYF. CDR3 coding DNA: TGTGCCAGCAGCGCCGCAGCGGGGGTGAACGAGCAGTACTTC. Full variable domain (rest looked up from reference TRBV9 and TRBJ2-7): DSGVTQTPKHLITATGQRVTLRCSPRSGDLSVYWYQQSLDQGLQFLIQYYNGEERAKGNILERFSAQQFPDLHSELNLSSLELGDSALYFCASSAAAGVNEQYFGPGTRLTVT.